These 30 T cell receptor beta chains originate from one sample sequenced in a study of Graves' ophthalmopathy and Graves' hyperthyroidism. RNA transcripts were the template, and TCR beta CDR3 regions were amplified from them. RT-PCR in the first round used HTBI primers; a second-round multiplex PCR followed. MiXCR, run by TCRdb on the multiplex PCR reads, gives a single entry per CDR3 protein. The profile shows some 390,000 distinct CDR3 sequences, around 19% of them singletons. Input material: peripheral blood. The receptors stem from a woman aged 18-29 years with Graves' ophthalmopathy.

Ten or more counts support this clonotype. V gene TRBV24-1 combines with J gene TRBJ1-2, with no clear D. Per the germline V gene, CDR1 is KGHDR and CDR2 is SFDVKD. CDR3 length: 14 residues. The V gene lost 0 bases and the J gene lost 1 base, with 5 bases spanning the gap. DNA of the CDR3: TGTGCCACCAGTGATTTGGGACTTAACTATGGCTACACCTTC. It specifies CATSDLGLNYGYTF.

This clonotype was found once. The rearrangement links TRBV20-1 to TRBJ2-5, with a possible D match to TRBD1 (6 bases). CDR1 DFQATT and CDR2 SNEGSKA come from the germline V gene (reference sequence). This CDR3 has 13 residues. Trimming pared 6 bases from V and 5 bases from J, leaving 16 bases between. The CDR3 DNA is TGCAGTGCAGAGGTGGGGGCGATGGAGACCCAGTACTTC. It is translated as CSAEVGAMETQYF.

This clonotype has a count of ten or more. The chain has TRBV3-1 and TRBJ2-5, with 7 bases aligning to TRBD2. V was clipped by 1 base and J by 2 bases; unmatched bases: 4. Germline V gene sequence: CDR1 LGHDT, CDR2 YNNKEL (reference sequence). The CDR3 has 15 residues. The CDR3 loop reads CASSQAPGGQETQYF. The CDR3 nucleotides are TGTGCCAGCAGCCAAGCCCCCGGGGGGCAAGAGACCCAGTACTTC.

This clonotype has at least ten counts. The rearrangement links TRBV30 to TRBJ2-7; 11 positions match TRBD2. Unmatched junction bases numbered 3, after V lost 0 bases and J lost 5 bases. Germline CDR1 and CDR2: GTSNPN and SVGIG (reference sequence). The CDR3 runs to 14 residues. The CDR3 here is CAWSVLAGAHEQYF. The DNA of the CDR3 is TGTGCCTGGAGTGTACTAGCGGGAGCACACGAGCAGTACTTC.

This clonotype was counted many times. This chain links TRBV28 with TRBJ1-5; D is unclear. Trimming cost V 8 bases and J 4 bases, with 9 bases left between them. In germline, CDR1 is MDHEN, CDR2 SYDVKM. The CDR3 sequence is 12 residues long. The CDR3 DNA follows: TGTGCCAGCCACACCTCTAATCAGCCCCAGCATTTT. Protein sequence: CASHTSNQPQHF.

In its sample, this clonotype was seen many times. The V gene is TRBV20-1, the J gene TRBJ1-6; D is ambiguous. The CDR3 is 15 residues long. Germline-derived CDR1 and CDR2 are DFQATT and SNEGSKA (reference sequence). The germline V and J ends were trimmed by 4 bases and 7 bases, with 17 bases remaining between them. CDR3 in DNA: TGCAGTGCTACCCCCCCAGGAACGGGAAATTCACCCCTCCACTTT. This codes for CSATPPGTGNSPLHF.

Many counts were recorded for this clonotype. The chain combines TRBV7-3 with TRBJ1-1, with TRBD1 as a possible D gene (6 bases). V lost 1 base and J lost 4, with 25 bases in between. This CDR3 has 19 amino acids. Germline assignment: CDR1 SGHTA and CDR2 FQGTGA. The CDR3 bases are TGTGCCAGCAGCTTAAAGGCTAGGGGGACTGGGGGGATCGGCACTGAAGCTTTCTTT. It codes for CASSLKARGTGGIGTEAFF.

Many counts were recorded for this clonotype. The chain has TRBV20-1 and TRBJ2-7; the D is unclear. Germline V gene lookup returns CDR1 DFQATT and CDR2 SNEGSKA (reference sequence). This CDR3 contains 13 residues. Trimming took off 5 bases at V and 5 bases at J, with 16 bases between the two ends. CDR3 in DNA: TGCAGTGCTTTGACCCAGGATAGCCACGAGCAGTACTTC. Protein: CSALTQDSHEQYF.

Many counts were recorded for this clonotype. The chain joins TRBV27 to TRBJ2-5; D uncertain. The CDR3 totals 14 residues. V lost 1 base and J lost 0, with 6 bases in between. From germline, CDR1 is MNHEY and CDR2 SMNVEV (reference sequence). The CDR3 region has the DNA TGTGCCAGCAGTTTATTTACGTACCAAGAGACCCAGTACTTC. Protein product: CASSLFTYQETQYF.

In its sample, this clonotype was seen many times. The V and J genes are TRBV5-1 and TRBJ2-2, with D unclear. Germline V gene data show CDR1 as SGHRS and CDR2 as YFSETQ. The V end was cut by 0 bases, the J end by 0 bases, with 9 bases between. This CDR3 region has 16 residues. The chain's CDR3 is CASSLGASSNTGELFF. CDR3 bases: TGCGCCAGCAGCTTGGGGGCCTCCTCGAACACCGGGGAGCTGTTTTTT.

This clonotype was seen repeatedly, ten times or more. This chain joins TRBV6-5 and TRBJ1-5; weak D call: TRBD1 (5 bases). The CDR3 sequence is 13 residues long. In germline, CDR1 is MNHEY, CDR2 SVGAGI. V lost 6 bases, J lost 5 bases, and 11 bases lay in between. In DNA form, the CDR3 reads TGTGCCAGCAGACAAGACAGAGATCAGCCCCAGCATTTT. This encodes CASRQDRDQPQHF.

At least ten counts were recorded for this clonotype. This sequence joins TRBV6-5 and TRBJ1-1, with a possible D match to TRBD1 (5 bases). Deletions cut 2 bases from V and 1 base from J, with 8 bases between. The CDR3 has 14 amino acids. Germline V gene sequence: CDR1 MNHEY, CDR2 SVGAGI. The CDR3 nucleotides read TGTGCCAGCAGTTACGAGGGGTGGAACACTGAAGCTTTCTTT. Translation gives CASSYEGWNTEAFF.

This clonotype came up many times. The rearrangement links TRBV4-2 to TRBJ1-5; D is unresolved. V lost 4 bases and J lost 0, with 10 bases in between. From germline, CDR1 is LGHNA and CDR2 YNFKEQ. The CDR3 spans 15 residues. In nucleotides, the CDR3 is TGTGCCAGCAGCCCCGAGGCCTTTAGCAATCAGCCCCAGCATTTT. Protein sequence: CASSPEAFSNQPQHF.

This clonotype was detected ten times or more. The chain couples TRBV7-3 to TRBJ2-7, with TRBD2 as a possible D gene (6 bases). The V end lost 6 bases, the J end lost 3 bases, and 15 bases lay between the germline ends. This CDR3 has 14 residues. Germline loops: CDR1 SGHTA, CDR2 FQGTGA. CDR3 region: CASSFGRVGYEQYF. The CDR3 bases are TGTGCCAGCAGTTTCGGGAGAGTTGGCTACGAGCAGTACTTC.

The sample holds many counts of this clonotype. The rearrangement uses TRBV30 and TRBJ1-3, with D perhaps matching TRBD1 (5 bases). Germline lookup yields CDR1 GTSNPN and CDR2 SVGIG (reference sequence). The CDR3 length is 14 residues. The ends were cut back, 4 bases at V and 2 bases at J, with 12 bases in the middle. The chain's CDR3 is CAWTYGRAGNTIYF. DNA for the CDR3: TGTGCCTGGACATATGGCAGGGCTGGAAACACCATATATTTT.

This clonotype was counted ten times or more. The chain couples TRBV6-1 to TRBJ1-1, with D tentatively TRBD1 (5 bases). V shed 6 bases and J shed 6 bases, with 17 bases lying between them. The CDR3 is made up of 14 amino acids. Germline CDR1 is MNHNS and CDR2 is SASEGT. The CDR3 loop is CASRSMAGSAEAFF. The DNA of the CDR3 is TGTGCCAGCAGATCGATGGCAGGGTCGGCTGAAGCTTTCTTT.

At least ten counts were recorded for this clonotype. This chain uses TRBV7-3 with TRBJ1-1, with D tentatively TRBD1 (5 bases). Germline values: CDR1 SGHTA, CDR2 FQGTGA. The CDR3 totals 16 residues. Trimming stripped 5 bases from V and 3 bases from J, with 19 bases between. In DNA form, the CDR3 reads TGTGCCAGCAGCCTGCGAGGGGCCTCAGGCCACACTGAAGCTTTCTTT. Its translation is CASSLRGASGHTEAFF. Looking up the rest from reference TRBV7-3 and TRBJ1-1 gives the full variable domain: GAGVSQTPSNKVTEKGKYVELRCDPISGHTALYWYRQSLGQGPEFLIYFQGTGAADDSGLPNDRFFAVRPEGSVSTLKIQRTERGDSAVYLCASSLRGASGHTEAFFGQGTRLTVV.

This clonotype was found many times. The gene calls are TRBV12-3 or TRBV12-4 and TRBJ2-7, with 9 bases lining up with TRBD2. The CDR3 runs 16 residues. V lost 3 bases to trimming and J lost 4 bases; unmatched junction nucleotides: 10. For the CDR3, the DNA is TGTGCCAGCAGTTTTTGGCTAGCGGGAACGAGTTACGAGCAGTACTTC. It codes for CASSFWLAGTSYEQYF.

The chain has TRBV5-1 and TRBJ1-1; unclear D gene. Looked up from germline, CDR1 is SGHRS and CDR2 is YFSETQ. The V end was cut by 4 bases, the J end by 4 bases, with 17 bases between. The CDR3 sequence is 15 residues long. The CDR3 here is CASSPRPGAGTEAFF. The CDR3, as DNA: TGCGCCAGCAGCCCGAGGCCAGGAGCCGGCACTGAAGCTTTCTTT.

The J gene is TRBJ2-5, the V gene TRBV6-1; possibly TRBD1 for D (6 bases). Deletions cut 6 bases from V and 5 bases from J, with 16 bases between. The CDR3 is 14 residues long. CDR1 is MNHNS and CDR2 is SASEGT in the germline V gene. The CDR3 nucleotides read TGTGCCAGCAGGGCGTACAGGGCCGTGGAGACCCAGTACTTC. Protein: CASRAYRAVETQYF.

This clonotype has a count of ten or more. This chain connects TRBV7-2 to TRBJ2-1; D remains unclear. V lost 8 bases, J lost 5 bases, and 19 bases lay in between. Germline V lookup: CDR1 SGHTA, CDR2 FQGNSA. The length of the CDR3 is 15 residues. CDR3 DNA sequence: TGTGCCAGCTCCGTTAGGCGTCCTAAGGACAATGAGCAGTTCTTC. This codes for CASSVRRPKDNEQFF.

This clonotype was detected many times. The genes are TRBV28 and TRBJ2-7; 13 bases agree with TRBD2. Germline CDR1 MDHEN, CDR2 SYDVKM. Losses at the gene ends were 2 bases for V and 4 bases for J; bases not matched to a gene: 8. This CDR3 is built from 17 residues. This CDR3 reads CASSLLRGLAGEYEQYF. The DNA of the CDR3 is TGTGCCAGCAGTTTACTACGAGGACTAGCGGGAGAGTACGAGCAGTACTTC.

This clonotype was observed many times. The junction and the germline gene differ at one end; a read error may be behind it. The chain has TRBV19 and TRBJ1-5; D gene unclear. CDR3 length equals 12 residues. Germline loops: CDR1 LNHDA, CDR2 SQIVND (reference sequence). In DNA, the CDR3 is TGTGGCAGTACGTCAAGCAATCAGCCCCAGCATTTT. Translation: CGSTSSNQPQHF.

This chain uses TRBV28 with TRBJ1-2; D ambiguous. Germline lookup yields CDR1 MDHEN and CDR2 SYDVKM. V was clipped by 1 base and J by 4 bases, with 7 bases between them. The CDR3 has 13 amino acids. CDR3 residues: CASSLSSLYGYTF. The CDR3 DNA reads TGTGCCAGCAGTTTATCGTCCCTCTATGGCTACACCTTC.

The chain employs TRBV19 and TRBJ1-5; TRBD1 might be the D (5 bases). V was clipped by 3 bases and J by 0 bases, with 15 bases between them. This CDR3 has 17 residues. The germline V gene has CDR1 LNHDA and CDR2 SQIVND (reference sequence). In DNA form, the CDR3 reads TGTGCCAGTAGTATGAGAGTCGACAGTTATAGCAATCAGCCCCAGCATTTT. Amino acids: CASSMRVDSYSNQPQHF.

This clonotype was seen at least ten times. The chain's CDR3 is CAWSVALNTGELFF. CDR3 sequence (DNA): TGTGCCTGGAGTGTGGCCCTGAACACCGGGGAGCTGTTTTTT. The rearrangement links TRBV30 to TRBJ2-2, with no clear D. The CDR3 is made up of 14 amino acids. Trimming left V 0 bases short and J 1 base short, with 6 bases between. CDR1 and CDR2 (germline): GTSNPN, SVGIG (reference sequence).

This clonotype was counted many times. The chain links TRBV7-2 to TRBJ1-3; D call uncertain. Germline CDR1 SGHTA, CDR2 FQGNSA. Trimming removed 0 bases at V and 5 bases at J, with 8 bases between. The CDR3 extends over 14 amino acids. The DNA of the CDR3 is TGTGCCAGCAGCTTAGCTGGTTTGAGAAACACCATATATTTT. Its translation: CASSLAGLRNTIYF. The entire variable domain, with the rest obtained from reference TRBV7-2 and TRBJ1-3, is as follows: GAGVSQSPSNKVTEKGKDVELRCDPISGHTALYWYRQSLGQGLEFLIYFQGNSAPDKSGLPSDRFSAERTGGSVSTLTIQRTQQEDSAVYLCASSLAGLRNTIYFGEGSWLTVV.

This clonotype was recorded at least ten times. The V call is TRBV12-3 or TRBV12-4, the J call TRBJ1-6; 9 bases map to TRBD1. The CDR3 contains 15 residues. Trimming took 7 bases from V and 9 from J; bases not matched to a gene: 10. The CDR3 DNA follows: TGTGCCAGCACGAAACTTACAGGGGGCGGTTCACCCCTCCACTTT. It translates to CASTKLTGGGSPLHF.

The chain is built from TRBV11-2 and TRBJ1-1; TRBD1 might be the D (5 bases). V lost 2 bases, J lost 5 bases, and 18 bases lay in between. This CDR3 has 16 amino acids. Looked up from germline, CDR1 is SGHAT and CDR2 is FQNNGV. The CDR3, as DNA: TGTGCCAGCAGCTTATGGGGGAGTGGAGGACGGACTGAAGCTTTCTTT. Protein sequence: CASSLWGSGGRTEAFF.

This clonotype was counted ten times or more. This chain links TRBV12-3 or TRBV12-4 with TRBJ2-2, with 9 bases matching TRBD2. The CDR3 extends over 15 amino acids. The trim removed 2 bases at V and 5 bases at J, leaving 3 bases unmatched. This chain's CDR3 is CASSLSSGGTGELFF. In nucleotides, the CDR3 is TGTGCCAGCAGTTTATCAAGCGGGGGGACCGGGGAGCTGTTTTTT.